The 7 T cell receptor beta chains presented below share a single source sample, sequenced in a study of OX40 agonist ivuxolimab in advanced cancers. The table came from immunoSEQ multiplex PCR; TCRdb's copy has only in-frame clones and leaves some out. The data hold about 66,000 clones, with 80% to 85% observed a single time. The sequencing here drew on CD4+ or CD8+ T cells sorted from blood, taken in a trial of the OX40 agonist ivuxolimab. These receptors all come from an adult with an advanced solid tumor such as melanoma, head and neck, liver or kidney cancer.

The chain carries TRBV5-1 and TRBJ1-2, with a weak D call TRBD1 (6 bases). The germline V gene has CDR1 SGHRS and CDR2 YFSETQ. Trimming shortened V by 2 bases and J by 5 bases, and 13 bases separated the two germline ends. There are 14 residues in the CDR3. In DNA, the CDR3 is TGCGCCAGCAGCTTCCGGGACACCGGTTATGGCTACACCTTC. As protein: CASSFRDTGYGYTF.

The gene calls are TRBV6-6 and TRBJ1-3, with D perhaps TRBD1 (5 bases). The germline gives CDR1 MNHNY, CDR2 SVGAGI (reference sequence). The CDR3 contains 16 residues. The V end was cut by 6 bases, the J end by 0 bases, with 15 bases between. CDR3 DNA: TGTGCCAGCAGCAAGACGGGACTCAGCTCTGGAAACACCATATATTTT. As protein: CASSKTGLSSGNTIYF.

This clone occurred once. The chain is built from TRBV10-3 and TRBJ2-6; D might be TRBD2 (6 bases). CDR1 ENHRY and CDR2 SYGVKD come from the germline V gene. V was clipped by 5 bases and J by 3 bases, with 8 bases between them. CDR3 size: 14 residues. The CDR3 is CAISWGGGANVLTF. CDR3 nucleotide sequence: TGTGCCATCAGTTGGGGAGGTGGGGCCAACGTCCTGACTTTC.

In regard to this clone: Other DNA sequences in the sample encode the same CDR3. DNA for the CDR3: TGTGCCATCAGTGAGTTGGGCGAGCAGTACTTC. This codes for CAISELGEQYF. V gene TRBV10-3 combines with J gene TRBJ2-7; the D is unclear. The germline gives CDR1 ENHRY, CDR2 SYGVKD. V was pared by 1 base and J by 6 bases, with 4 bases between. This CDR3 contains 11 residues.

This clone was observed a single time. V gene TRBV25-1 combines with J gene TRBJ2-7, with D maybe TRBD2 (6 bases). The CDR3 contains 13 residues. Trimming stripped 6 bases from V and 3 bases from J, with 12 bases between. The germline CDR1 and CDR2 sequences are MGHDK and SYGVNS. For the CDR3, the DNA is TGTGCCAGCAGGAAAACGGGGGTCTACGAGCAGTACTTC. This gives the protein CASRKTGVYEQYF.

V usage is TRBV27 and J usage is TRBJ2-2, with D possibly matching TRBD1 (5 bases). Trimming removed 1 base from V and 4 bases from J, with 19 bases in between. Germline CDR1 and CDR2: MNHEY and SMNVEV (reference sequence). This CDR3 comprises 18 residues. This chain's CDR3 is CASSLFGLFRGTTGELFF. The CDR3 nucleotides read TGTGCCAGCAGTTTATTTGGGCTGTTTAGGGGTACCACCGGGGAGCTGTTTTTT.

V and J are TRBV2 and TRBJ2-3; weak D call: TRBD1 (6 bases). Trimming left V 5 bases short and J 5 bases short, with 14 bases between. Germline CDR1 SNHLY, CDR2 FYNNEI. The CDR3 length is 14 residues. In DNA, the CDR3 is TGTGCCAGCAGTCTACAGGGAAGGGGAGATACGCAGTATTTT. Translated: CASSLQGRGDTQYF.